The 14 T cell receptor beta chains listed next were all sequenced from one sample in a study of cytomegalovirus exposure and HLA in healthy donors. 13 Jbeta primers and 60 Vbeta primers were used for the PCR. TCRdb's table, derived via immunoSEQ multiplex PCR, lists solely in-frame clones and lacks some. The top ten clones hold 1% of a sample with about 170,000 clones, about 80% of them seen once. Sequencing used PBMCs. These receptors came from a woman in her fifties or sixties in good health and CMV-seropositive.

This clone has just one count. V is TRBV9 and J is TRBJ1-2; 7 bases map to TRBD1. Germline V gene lookup returns CDR1 SGDLS and CDR2 YYNGEE. The length of the CDR3 is 17 residues. Germline trimming cut 1 base from V and 4 bases from J; bases unmatched to any gene: 13. The CDR3 loop reads CASSVSRRDSGSYGYTF. The CDR3 nucleotides are TGTGCCAGCAGCGTATCCCGGAGGGACAGCGGGAGCTATGGCTACACCTTC.

This clone has only one observation. The chain combines TRBV10-3 with TRBJ2-3; 10 bases are a match to TRBD2. Germline loops: CDR1 ENHRY, CDR2 SYGVKD. Trimming removed 5 bases from V and 6 bases from J; junction bases left unmatched: 5. The CDR3 totals 14 residues. The CDR3 is CAISQSGGADTQYF. As DNA, the CDR3 is TGTGCCATCAGTCAGAGCGGGGGGGCCGATACGCAGTATTTT.

To note about this clone: The CDR3 does not end in the conserved phenylalanine or tryptophan, so this is likely a read error. It is unclear where the CDR3 begins or ends on the DNA, so no DNA is shown, and the CDR3 is as TCRdb lists it. V and J are TRBV28 and TRBJ1-2. CDR1 and CDR2 from the germline V gene are MDHEN and SYDVKM. The CDR3 is 15 residues long, ends included. CDR3: CASSHRDRGTGGEVI.

The V call is TRBV5-6, the J call TRBJ2-5; tentatively, D is TRBD1 (6 bases). Germline-derived CDR1 and CDR2 are SGHDT and YYEEEE. The CDR3 covers 14 residues. V was clipped by 3 bases and J by 9 bases, with 18 bases between them. The CDR3 reads CASSSEAQGRAQYF. The CDR3 coding sequence is TGTGCCAGCAGCTCGGAGGCACAGGGACGGGCCCAGTACTTC.

The chain has TRBV7-9 and TRBJ1-1, with 7 nucleotides matching TRBD1. V lost 4 bases, J lost 1 base, and 6 bases stayed unmatched. This CDR3 has 15 residues. CDR1 is SEHNR, CDR2 FQNEAQ, per germline (reference sequence). CDR3 protein: CASSSPGQANTEAFF. CDR3 nucleotide sequence: TGTGCCAGCAGCTCGCCTGGACAGGCGAACACTGAAGCTTTCTTT.

This chain joins TRBV7-2 and TRBJ1-2, with a weak D call TRBD1 (5 bases). CDR3 length: 14 amino acids. Germline lookup yields CDR1 SGHTA and CDR2 FQGNSA. Trimming took 2 bases from V and 4 from J, leaving 11 bases between them. CDR3 nucleotide sequence: TGTGCCAGCAGCTTAATCCCGGGGGGCTATGGCTACACCTTC. Translation gives CASSLIPGGYGYTF.

This chain uses TRBV9 with TRBJ2-1; a possible D gene is TRBD1 (6 bases). The germline V gene has CDR1 SGDLS and CDR2 YYNGEE. The CDR3 loop spans 16 amino acids. Trimming shortened V by 0 bases and J by 9 bases, and 19 bases separated the two germline ends. The CDR3 nucleotides read TGTGCCAGCAGCGTAGGTTCCCGTGGGACAATTGGTGAGCAGTTCTTC. It specifies CASSVGSRGTIGEQFF.

The table lists this clone with a few counts. V and J are TRBV5-8 and TRBJ2-1; TRBD1 might be the D (6 bases). Trimming stripped 0 bases from V and 1 base from J, with 11 bases between. Germline CDR1 and CDR2: SGHTS and YDEGEE. The CDR3 totals 16 residues. CDR3 sequence: CASSLGDNPSYNEQFF. The CDR3 DNA sequence: TGTGCCAGCAGCTTGGGGGACAACCCTTCCTACAATGAGCAGTTCTTC.

Only a few counts were recorded for this clone. V is TRBV7-9 and J is TRBJ1-2, with D perhaps TRBD1 (5 bases). Trimming took off 1 base at V and 0 bases at J, with 9 bases between the two ends. Germline CDR1 reads SEHNR; CDR2 reads FQNEAQ (reference sequence). The CDR3 spans 15 residues. Here the CDR3 DNA reads TGTGCCAGCAGCTTAGTGCAGGGATCTAACTATGGCTACACCTTC. This encodes CASSLVQGSNYGYTF.

This clone has just a few counts. The chain links TRBV7-8 to TRBJ1-1, with 7 bases matching TRBD1. Germline V gives CDR1 SGHVS, CDR2 FQNEAQ. The CDR3 runs to 15 residues. V trimming: 5 bases; J trimming: 3 bases; junction bases outside the gene matches: 9. The CDR3 is CASSPGTGVDTEAFF. The DNA of the CDR3 is TGTGCCAGCAGCCCAGGAACAGGGGTCGACACTGAAGCTTTCTTT.

The V and J genes are TRBV19 and TRBJ1-5, with D possibly TRBD1 on 6 matching bases. In germline, CDR1 is LNHDA, CDR2 SQIVND (reference sequence). V dropped 5 bases and J dropped 6 bases, with 11 bases sitting between them. This CDR3 has 13 amino acids. This CDR3 reads CASSLTGPQPQHF. CDR3 sequence (DNA): TGTGCCAGTAGTCTTACAGGGCCTCAGCCCCAGCATTTT.

This chain joins TRBV6-1 and TRBJ1-6; a possible D gene is TRBD1 (6 bases). Germline CDR1 MNHNS, CDR2 SASEGT. The CDR3 extends over 13 amino acids. The germline V and J ends were trimmed by 8 bases and 10 bases, with 15 bases remaining between them. CDR3 sequence (DNA): TGTGCCAGCTCACAGGGCCGAGGCTCACCCCTCCACTTT. Its translation: CASSQGRGSPLHF.

The V and J genes are TRBV9 and TRBJ1-1, with 7 bases aligning to TRBD1. The CDR3 length is 16 residues. Germline V lookup: CDR1 SGDLS, CDR2 YYNGEE. V lost 0 bases to trimming and J lost 4 bases; unmatched junction nucleotides: 9. The CDR3 sequence: CASSVGHQGGTTEAFF. As DNA, the CDR3 is TGTGCCAGCAGCGTAGGACATCAGGGGGGTACCACTGAAGCTTTCTTT.

The count of this clone is one. The chain employs TRBV5-1 and TRBJ2-2, with TRBD2 identical over 9 bases. The V gene's germline CDR1 is SGHRS and CDR2 YFSETQ. V lost 0 bases and J lost 6; bases outside the gene matches: 6. The CDR3 covers 16 residues. CDR3 in DNA: TGCGCCAGCAGCTTGGGTGTAGCGGGAGCGTCCGGGGAGCTGTTTTTT. Amino acids: CASSLGVAGASGELFF.